This TCR beta chain is drawn from a study of control samples from healthy donors and cancer patients. Trimming took off 1 base at V and 5 bases at J, with 8 bases between the two ends. There are 13 residues in the CDR3. In germline, CDR1 is MGHRA, CDR2 YSYEKL. Sequencing used immunoSEQ multiplex PCR; TCRdb keeps in-frame clones, though not all of them. The sample shows some 140,000 clones, roughly 92% of them seen only once. The rearrangement joins TRBV4-1 to TRBJ2-5; D uncertain. Material: blood. This receptor was obtained from a man younger than 45 in good health. The CDR3 DNA reads TGCGCCAGCAGCCAAGTTTACGGCGAGACCCAGTACTTC. Encoded protein: CASSQVYGETQYF.